The 30 T cell receptor beta chains listed next were all sequenced from one sample in a study of T cells in Graves' hyperthyroidism and ophthalmopathy. Researchers took RNA transcripts and amplified the TCR beta CDR3 regions from them. Carried out on the TCR CDR3, a first-round RT-PCR used the HTBI primer set. Each CDR3 protein is one row after TCRdb ran MiXCR on the multiplex PCR reads. This sample has around 350,000 distinct CDR3 sequences, with about a fifth found just once. The specimen sequenced was blood. These receptors came from a woman in her late teens or twenties with Graves' hyperthyroidism.

Many counts were recorded for this clonotype. The chain recombines TRBV13 with TRBJ1-2; D gene unclear. CDR1 and CDR2 from the germline V gene are PRHDT and FYEKMQ (reference sequence). Trimming removed 4 bases at V and 0 bases at J, with 12 bases between. This CDR3 comprises 15 residues. The DNA of the CDR3 is TGTGCCAGCAGCTCACGGGTCATGCCTAACTATGGCTACACCTTC. It is translated as CASSSRVMPNYGYTF.

This chain uses TRBV6-2 or TRBV6-3 with TRBJ2-6; 10 bases line up with TRBD1. V was clipped by 0 bases and J by 2 bases; unmatched bases: 4. The germline gives CDR1 MNHEY, CDR2 SVGEGT. The CDR3 is 18 amino acids. The DNA of the CDR3 is TGTGCCAGCAGTTACTCGGGGACAGGGGCAACTGGGGCCAACGTCCTGACTTTC. It codes for CASSYSGTGATGANVLTF.

This clonotype was picked up many times. This chain uses TRBV20-1 with TRBJ2-7; 7 bases match TRBD1. The CDR3 is 12 residues long. Germline CDR1 DFQATT, CDR2 SNEGSKA (reference sequence). The J segment lost 2 bases and the V segment lost 6 bases, leaving 4 bases of the junction unmatched. The CDR3 loop is CSARDRAYEQYF. CDR3 sequence (DNA): TGCAGTGCCCGTGACAGGGCCTACGAGCAGTACTTC.

The chain carries TRBV27 and TRBJ2-7, with 7 bases aligning to TRBD1. The CDR3 is made up of 14 amino acids. The V and J ends lost 5 bases and 3 bases, in that order; junction bases with no gene match: 7. The germline V gene has CDR1 MNHEY and CDR2 SMNVEV (reference sequence). CDR3 DNA: TGTGCCAGCAGTAACAGACAGGGTAGCTACGAGCAGTACTTC. This codes for CASSNRQGSYEQYF.

There are many counts of this clonotype. The chain employs TRBV12-3 or TRBV12-4 and TRBJ2-7, with no clear D. V lost 3 bases and J 3 bases, leaving 15 bases between the germline ends. The CDR3 totals 15 residues. CDR3 sequence reads: CASSFYTQQNYEQYF. The CDR3 nucleotides read TGTGCCAGCAGTTTCTACACACAGCAGAACTACGAGCAGTACTTC.

This clonotype was picked up many times. This chain joins TRBV6-5 and TRBJ1-1; tentative D call: TRBD1 (5 bases). CDR1 MNHEY and CDR2 SVGAGI come from the germline V gene. The CDR3 totals 13 residues. The V end lost 4 bases, the J end lost 4 bases, and 10 bases lay between the germline ends. The CDR3 protein is CASSSHGGTEAFF. The DNA of the CDR3 is TGTGCCAGCAGTTCACATGGGGGCACTGAAGCTTTCTTT.

This clonotype was recorded many times. This chain uses TRBV4-2 with TRBJ1-2; D may be TRBD1 (6 bases). The V end lost 0 bases, the J end lost 6 bases, and 14 bases lay between the germline ends. Germline V gives CDR1 LGHNA, CDR2 YNFKEQ. This CDR3 has 15 amino acids. Here the CDR3 DNA reads TGTGCCAGCAGCCAAGAGGGGCGGAGGGGGGATGGCTACACCTTC. Translation: CASSQEGRRGDGYTF.

This clonotype has a count of ten or more. This chain joins TRBV20-1 and TRBJ2-5, with a possible D match to TRBD2 (6 bases). V lost 0 bases and J 2 bases, leaving 10 bases between the germline ends. CDR3 length equals 14 residues. Germline values: CDR1 DFQATT, CDR2 SNEGSKA (reference sequence). In nucleotides, the CDR3 is TGCAGTGCTAGAGATTGGGGGAGGCAAGAGACCCAGTACTTC. Its protein is CSARDWGRQETQYF.

The CDR3 loop reads CASSPSLMSEQYF. In DNA, the CDR3 is TGTGCCAGCAGCCCGTCGCTTATGTCCGAGCAGTACTTC. The genes are TRBV7-2 and TRBJ2-7; D remains ambiguous. The V gene lost 5 bases and the J gene lost 6 bases, with 14 bases spanning the gap. CDR3 length: 13 amino acids. CDR1 SGHTA and CDR2 FQGNSA come from the germline V gene.

This clonotype was seen repeatedly, ten times or more. The CDR3, as DNA: TGTGCCAGTAGTATTTGGACAGGGGGTTATAGCAATCAGCCCCAGCATTTT. This codes for CASSIWTGGYSNQPQHF. This chain connects TRBV19 to TRBJ1-5; 10 bases agree with TRBD1. The CDR3 loop spans 17 amino acids. J gave up 0 bases and V 3 bases, and 5 bases lay outside the gene matches. Germline CDR1 reads LNHDA; CDR2 reads SQIVND (reference sequence).

This clonotype has ten or more counts. The chain employs TRBV7-8 and TRBJ1-5; D is possibly TRBD1 (5 bases). V lost 5 bases, J lost 4 bases, and 15 bases lay in between. CDR3 length equals 15 residues. CDR1 is SGHVS, CDR2 FQNEAQ, per germline. CDR3 loop: CASSHRGGLNQPQHF. CDR3 DNA sequence: TGTGCCAGCAGCCATAGGGGCGGACTAAATCAGCCCCAGCATTTT. The whole variable domain, remainder taken from reference TRBV7-8 and TRBJ1-5, is GAGVSQSPRYKVAKRGQDVALRCDPISGHVSLFWYQQALGQGPEFLTYFQNEAQLDKSGLPSDRFFAERPEGSVSTLKIQRTQQEDSAVYLCASSHRGGLNQPQHFGDGTRLSIL.

This clonotype was counted ten times or more. The chain links TRBV10-3 to TRBJ1-1, with TRBD1 as a possible D gene (5 bases). Germline V lookup: CDR1 ENHRY, CDR2 SYGVKD. This CDR3 is 13 amino acids long. V was pared by 7 bases and J by 4 bases, with 13 bases between. DNA for the CDR3: TGTGCCATCACGCGGGGGGGAGCCACTGAAGCTTTCTTT. Encoded protein: CAITRGGATEAFF.

Many counts were recorded for this clonotype. This chain uses TRBV27 with TRBJ2-7; D is ambiguous. In germline, CDR1 is MNHEY, CDR2 SMNVEV (reference sequence). Trimming took 6 bases from V and 3 from J, leaving 12 bases between them. The CDR3 extends over 13 amino acids. The CDR3 reads CASRPIGFYEQYF. The DNA for the CDR3 is TGTGCCAGCAGGCCCATAGGGTTCTACGAGCAGTACTTC.

This clonotype was seen many times. With a much larger clone just one base away, this may be a read error. The chain employs TRBV6-1 and TRBJ1-5; D is uncertain. In germline, CDR1 is MNHNS, CDR2 SASEGT. The CDR3 is 14 amino acids. V shed 7 bases and J shed 5 bases, with 15 bases lying between them. The CDR3 sequence is CASTWAGKDQPQHF. Here the CDR3 DNA reads TGTGCCAGCACCTGGGCGGGGAAAGATCAGCCCCAGCATTTT.

This clonotype has at least ten counts. The genes are TRBV6-1 and TRBJ2-6; D uncertain. Looked up from germline, CDR1 is MNHNS and CDR2 is SASEGT. This CDR3 comprises 15 residues. With 1 base removed from V and 0 bases from J, the gap between germline ends came to 4 bases. The CDR3 coding sequence is TGTGCCAGCAGTGAAGGATCCTCTGGGGCCAACGTCCTGACTTTC. Translation: CASSEGSSGANVLTF.

This clonotype showed up many times. This chain connects TRBV6-1 to TRBJ1-1; D not certain. Trimming took 3 bases from V and 1 from J, leaving 9 bases between them. The CDR3 sequence is 14 residues long. CDR1 and CDR2 from the germline V gene are MNHNS and SASEGT. The CDR3 loop reads CASSDTAGNTEAFF. CDR3 coding DNA: TGTGCCAGCAGTGATACCGCTGGGAACACTGAAGCTTTCTTT.

The gene calls are TRBV4-1 and TRBJ1-5; D is unresolved. CDR1 and CDR2 (germline): MGHRA, YSYEKL. The CDR3 has 15 amino acids. V lost 0 bases, J lost 0 bases, and 6 bases lay in between. CDR3: CASSQDVGSNQPQHF. The CDR3 coding sequence is TGCGCCAGCAGCCAAGATGTTGGTAGCAATCAGCCCCAGCATTTT.

At least ten counts were recorded for this clonotype. Because it lacks the conserved phenylalanine or tryptophan at the end, this CDR3 is likely a read error. The chain links TRBV15 to TRBJ1-2; tentative D call: TRBD1 (6 bases). V was shortened by 0 bases and J by 6 bases, with 17 bases between the two germline ends. CDR1 and CDR2 from the germline V gene are LNHNV and YYDKDF (reference sequence). The CDR3 runs to 16 residues. CDR3 residues: CATSREGGGLYDGYTL. For the CDR3, the DNA is TGTGCCACCAGCAGAGAAGGGGGGGGGCTCTATGATGGCTACACCCTC.

This clonotype occurred many times. The gene calls are TRBV4-1 and TRBJ2-7; TRBD2 might be the D (6 bases). Trimming cost V 0 bases and J 0 bases, with 18 bases left between them. Germline CDR1 and CDR2: MGHRA and YSYEKL. The CDR3 runs 18 residues. The DNA for the CDR3 is TGCGCCAGCAGCCAAGATGATGCGGCGGGGCGTAGCTCCTACGAGCAGTACTTC. Protein product: CASSQDDAAGRSSYEQYF.

Many counts were recorded for this clonotype. The chain couples TRBV6-5 to TRBJ1-2, with D possibly being TRBD1 (5 bases). The CDR3 is 15 residues long. Trimming took 2 bases from V and 8 from J, leaving 18 bases between them. From germline, CDR1 is MNHEY and CDR2 SVGAGI. The CDR3 protein is CASSYRGDRSRGYTF. CDR3 in DNA: TGTGCCAGCAGTTACCGGGGGGACCGCTCTAGAGGCTACACCTTC.

This clonotype was detected many times. As DNA, the CDR3 is TGCAGTGCAGTTCCGGACGGCCAATCGGGTGGCTACACCTTC. It yields the protein CSAVPDGQSGGYTF. The V call is TRBV20-1, the J call TRBJ1-2, with D uncertain. This CDR3 is 14 amino acids long. Per germline, CDR1 DFQATT and CDR2 SNEGSKA (reference sequence). Trimming removed 6 bases from V and 7 bases from J, with 21 bases in between.

This clonotype appeared a few times. The chain couples TRBV18 to TRBJ2-3; 8 nucleotides agree with TRBD2. This CDR3 comprises 15 residues. Germline CDR1 and CDR2: KGHSH and LQKENI. With V trimmed by 2 bases and J by 4 bases, 5 bases remained unmatched. CDR3 coding DNA: TGTGCCAGCTCACCAACGGGGGGGAGCTCAGATACGCAGTATTTT. As protein: CASSPTGGSSDTQYF.

This clonotype was seen a few times. The chain uses TRBV5-1 and TRBJ2-5, with a weak D call TRBD2 (5 bases). Germline CDR1 reads SGHRS; CDR2 reads YFSETQ. V lost 0 bases and J lost 3, with 18 bases in between. The CDR3 covers 17 residues. CDR3 in amino acids: CASSLAPPWEQKETQYF. The CDR3 DNA reads as TGCGCCAGCAGCTTGGCCCCCCCATGGGAGCAGAAAGAGACCCAGTACTTC.

Ten or more counts support this clonotype. The chain is built from TRBV27 and TRBJ1-2, with D uncertain. Germline CDR1 reads MNHEY; CDR2 reads SMNVEV (reference sequence). V lost 3 bases and J lost 3, with 8 bases in between. CDR3 length: 13 residues. CDR3 coding DNA: TGTGCCAGCAGTTTGGGCGCGTACTATGGCTACACCTTC. Translated: CASSLGAYYGYTF.

There are many counts of this clonotype. The CDR3 reads CASRQGSLQPQHF. The CDR3 DNA follows: TGTGCCAGCAGACAGGGGTCCCTCCAGCCCCAGCATTTT. This chain connects TRBV12-3 or TRBV12-4 to TRBJ1-5; 7 bases line up with TRBD1. With 6 bases clipped from V and 7 bases from J, the junction kept 6 bases outside the gene matches. This CDR3 spans 13 amino acids.

This clonotype came up many times. The J gene is TRBJ2-5, the V gene TRBV7-2; D is unclear. Trimming took off 1 base at V and 2 bases at J, with 8 bases between the two ends. The germline V gene encodes CDR1 SGHTA and CDR2 FQGNSA. CDR3 size: 14 residues. Here the CDR3 DNA reads TGTGCCAGCAGCTTAGGATGGGGTCAAGAGACCCAGTACTTC. Translating gives CASSLGWGQETQYF.

This clonotype came up many times. The chain is built from TRBV5-1 and TRBJ2-7, with D possibly matching TRBD1 (6 bases). CDR1 is SGHRS, CDR2 YFSETQ, per germline. The CDR3 has 18 amino acids. Trimming took 4 bases from V and 3 from J, leaving 26 bases between them. DNA for the CDR3: TGCGCCAGCAGCCCCCCCGTCGCCCTGAACAGGGAGCGCTACGAGCAGTACTTC. Encoded protein: CASSPPVALNRERYEQYF.

This chain uses TRBV20-1 with TRBJ2-7; D could derive from TRBD1 or TRBD2 (6 bases each). The germline V gene encodes CDR1 DFQATT and CDR2 SNEGSKA (reference sequence). The germline V and J ends were trimmed by 6 bases and 4 bases, with 16 bases remaining between them. This CDR3 region has 13 residues. The CDR3 reads CSAPKGGRYEQYF. As DNA, the CDR3 is TGCAGTGCGCCGAAGGGGGGCAGGTACGAGCAGTACTTC.

This clonotype was recorded at least ten times. V is TRBV28 and J is TRBJ1-1; weak D call: TRBD1 (5 bases). The CDR3 sequence is 14 residues long. V was pared by 8 bases and J by 1 base, with 14 bases between. The V gene's germline CDR1 is MDHEN and CDR2 SYDVKM. The CDR3 nucleotides are TGTGCCAGCGGAGCCAGGGCTACGAACACTGAAGCTTTCTTT. Its translation: CASGARATNTEAFF.

The chain employs TRBV29-1 and TRBJ1-1, with TRBD1 identical over 7 bases. Germline V gives CDR1 SQVTM, CDR2 ANQGSEA. This CDR3 comprises 11 residues. Losses at the gene ends were 7 bases for V and 6 bases for J; bases not matched to a gene: 5. The CDR3 nucleotides read TGCAGCGGCGAAGGGACAGCTGAAGCTTTCTTT. This gives the protein CSGEGTAEAFF.